The clone carrying this T cell receptor beta chain has only a few counts. Its matching antigen is unknown. Germline V gives CDR1 LGHNA, CDR2 YSLEER. V was cut by 3 bases and J by 9 bases, with 14 bases left in between. The CDR3 loop spans 13 amino acids. These data are taken from a study of CD8+CD57+ T cells in acquired aplastic anemia. According to the study, genomic DNA was the template for TCR beta VDJ and CDR3 profiling. TCRdb re-called the reads with MiXCR, one entry per CDR3 protein. The sample records 120,000 or so distinct CDR3 sequences, 30% to 45% being singletons. Patients chosen for sequencing had CD8+CD57+ cells that had expanded, as shown by flow cytometry. Findings of the study overall: About 27 shared CD8+ CDR3s appeared highly expressed within patients' immunodominant clones. Patients were compared with controls for CD8+ Simpson's diversity, and no significant difference emerged.

This sequence joins TRBV4-3 and TRBJ1-1; a possible D gene is TRBD1 (5 bases). The source of this sequence is a human donor with aplastic anemia. The sequencing sample was made of sorted CD4+, CD8+, or CD8+CD57+ T cells (not recorded which) from PBMCs. CDR3 DNA sequence: TGCGCCAGCAGCCAGACAGTGGGCCTGAAAGCTTTCTTT. It translates to CASSQTVGLKAFF.